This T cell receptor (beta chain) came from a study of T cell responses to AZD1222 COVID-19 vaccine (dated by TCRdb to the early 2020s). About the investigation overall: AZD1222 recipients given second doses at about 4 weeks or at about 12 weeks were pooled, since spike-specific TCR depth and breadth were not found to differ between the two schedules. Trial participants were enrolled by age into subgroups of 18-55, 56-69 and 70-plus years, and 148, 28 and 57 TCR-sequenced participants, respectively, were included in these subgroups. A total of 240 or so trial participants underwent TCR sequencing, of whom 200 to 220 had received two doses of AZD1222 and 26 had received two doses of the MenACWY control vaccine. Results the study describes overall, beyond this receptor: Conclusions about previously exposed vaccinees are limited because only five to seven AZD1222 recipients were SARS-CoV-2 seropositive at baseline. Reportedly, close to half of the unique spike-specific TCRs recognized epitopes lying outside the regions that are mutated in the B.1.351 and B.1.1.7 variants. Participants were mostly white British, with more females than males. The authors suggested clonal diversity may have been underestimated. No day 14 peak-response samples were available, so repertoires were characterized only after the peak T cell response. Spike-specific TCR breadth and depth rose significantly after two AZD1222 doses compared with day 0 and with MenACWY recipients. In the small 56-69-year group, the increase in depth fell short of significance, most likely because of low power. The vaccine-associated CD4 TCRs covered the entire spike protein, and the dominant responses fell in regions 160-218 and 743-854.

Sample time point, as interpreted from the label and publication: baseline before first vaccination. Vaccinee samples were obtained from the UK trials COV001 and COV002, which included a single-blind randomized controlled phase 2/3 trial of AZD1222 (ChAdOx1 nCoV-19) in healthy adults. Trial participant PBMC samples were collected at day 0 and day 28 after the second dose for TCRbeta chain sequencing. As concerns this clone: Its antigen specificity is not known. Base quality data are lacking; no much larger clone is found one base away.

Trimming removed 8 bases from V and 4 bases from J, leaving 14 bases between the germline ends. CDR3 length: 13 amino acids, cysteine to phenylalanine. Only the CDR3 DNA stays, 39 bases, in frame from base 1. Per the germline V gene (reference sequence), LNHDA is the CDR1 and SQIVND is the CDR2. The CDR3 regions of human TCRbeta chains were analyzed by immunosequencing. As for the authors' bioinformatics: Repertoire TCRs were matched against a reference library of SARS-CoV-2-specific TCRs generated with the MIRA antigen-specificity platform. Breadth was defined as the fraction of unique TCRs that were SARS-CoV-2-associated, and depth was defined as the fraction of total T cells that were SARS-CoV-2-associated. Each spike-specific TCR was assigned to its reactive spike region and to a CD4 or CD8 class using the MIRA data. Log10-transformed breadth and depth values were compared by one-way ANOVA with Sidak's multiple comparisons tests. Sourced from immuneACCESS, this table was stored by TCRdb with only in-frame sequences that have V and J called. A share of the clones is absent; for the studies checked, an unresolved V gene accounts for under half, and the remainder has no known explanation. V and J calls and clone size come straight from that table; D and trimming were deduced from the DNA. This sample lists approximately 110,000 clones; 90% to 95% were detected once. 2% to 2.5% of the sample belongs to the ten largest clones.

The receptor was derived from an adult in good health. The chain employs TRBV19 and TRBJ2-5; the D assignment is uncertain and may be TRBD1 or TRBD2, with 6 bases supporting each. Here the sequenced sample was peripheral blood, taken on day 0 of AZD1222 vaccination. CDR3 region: CASGVGGGETQYF. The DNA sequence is TGTGCCAGTGGGGTGGGGGGCGGAGAGACCCAGTACTTC.